Listed below are T cell receptor beta chains from one sample, sequenced in a study of OX40 agonist ivuxolimab in advanced cancers. Generated by immunoSEQ multiplex PCR, the TCRdb table keeps only in-frame clones and is missing some. The sample records 65,000 to 95,000 clones, roughly 90% being singletons. The sequencing here drew on CD4+ or CD8+ T cells sorted from blood, taken in a trial of the OX40 agonist ivuxolimab. These receptors were collected from an adult with an advanced solid tumor such as melanoma, head and neck, liver or kidney cancer. CDR3s include the opening cysteine and the closing phenylalanine or tryptophan. A D gene is named only where the DNA matches it firmly. Part of the rows lack a size; the others show once, few, many or a class for expanded clones.

cdr3_length j_call d_call v_call clone_size cdr3_aa cdr3_nt
16 TRBJ1-3 NA TRBV19 NA CASRPPEGTAGNTIYF TGTGCCAGTAGACCTCCTGAGGGGACGGCTGGAAACACCATATATTTT
15 TRBJ2-6 NA TRBV7-3 NA CASSLTGDGANVLTF TGTGCCAGCAGCTTAACTGGGGATGGGGCCAACGTCCTGACTTTC
15 TRBJ2-7 TRBD1 TRBV5-1 NA CASKIGDRDRYEQYF TGCGCCAGCAAAATCGGGGACAGGGACCGTTACGAGCAGTACTTC
14 TRBJ2-5 TRBD1 TRBV5-4 NA CASSPRQGQETQYF TGTGCCAGCAGCCCTCGACAGGGCCAAGAGACCCAGTACTTC
15 TRBJ1-2 NA TRBV19 once CASSPGLGLNYGYTF TGTGCCAGTAGCCCAGGACTGGGATTGAACTATGGCTACACCTTC
17 TRBJ2-5 TRBD2 TRBV9 NA CASSVGTSGSARETQYF TGTGCCAGCAGCGTCGGGACTAGCGGGAGTGCTCGGGAGACCCAGTACTTC
14 TRBJ2-7 TRBD1 TRBV5-1 NA CASSLGQGGYEQYF TGCGCCAGCAGCTTGGGACAGGGGGGCTACGAGCAGTACTTC
14 TRBJ1-1 NA TRBV5-1 NA CASLQGPGNTEAFF TGCGCCAGCCTTCAGGGTCCGGGGAACACTGAAGCTTTCTTT
14 TRBJ2-7 TRBD2 TRBV28 NA CASRPPGGYYEQYF TGTGCCAGCAGACCCCCGGGAGGGTACTACGAGCAGTACTTC
14 TRBJ1-4 NA TRBV7-9 NA CASSFSLINEKLFF TGTGCCAGCAGCTTCTCCCTCATTAATGAAAAACTGTTTTTT
15 TRBJ2-5 TRBD2 TRBV2 NA CASSLSSGRGETQYF TGTGCCAGCAGTCTATCTAGCGGGCGGGGAGAGACCCAGTACTTC
15 TRBJ2-5 TRBD2 TRBV7-2 NA CASSQRTSGQETQYF TGTGCCAGCAGCCAACGGACTAGCGGTCAAGAGACCCAGTACTTC
16 TRBJ2-1 TRBD2 TRBV19 NA CASSMMVGLAGGQQFF TGTGCCAGTAGTATGATGGTTGGACTAGCGGGAGGGCAGCAGTTCTTC
16 TRBJ2-5 NA TRBV6-1 NA CASSDIYPASGETQYF TGTGCCAGCAGTGATATATATCCGGCCTCCGGGGAGACCCAGTACTTC
12 TRBJ1-1 NA TRBV29-1 NA CSDQDGYTEAFF TGCAGCGACCAAGACGGATACACTGAAGCTTTCTTT
18 TRBJ2-7 NA TRBV4-1 NA CASSQEIRAGAISYEQYF TGCGCCAGCAGCCAAGAAATTCGTGCAGGTGCTATCTCCTACGAGCAGTACTTC
11 TRBJ2-3 NA TRBV6-5 NA CASSLFDTQYF TGTGCCAGCAGCCTATTTGATACGCAGTATTTT
14 TRBJ2-7 NA TRBV4-1 NA CASSQEGQGSEQYF TGCGCCAGCAGCCAAGAAGGCCAGGGTTCCGAGCAGTACTTC
13 TRBJ1-2 TRBD1 TRBV5-1 NA CASSAGTGEGYTF TGCGCCAGCAGCGCCGGGACAGGGGAAGGCTACACCTTC